The 12 T cell receptor beta chains below were found in one sample sequenced in a study of blood T cell repertoires in COVID-19. Produced via immunoSEQ multiplex PCR; TCRdb's table is partial and in-frame only. The top ten hold roughly 2% of the sample, which has roughly 260,000 clones, 70% to 90% seen once. Sequenced: peripheral blood. The receptor source for this set is a woman between 40 and 55 years old who had recovered from COVID-19.

The chain uses TRBV6-1 and TRBJ2-7; 8 positions agree with TRBD1. The CDR3 extends over 15 amino acids. V lost 1 base to trimming and J lost 3 bases; unmatched junction nucleotides: 5. Germline V gene data show CDR1 as MNHNS and CDR2 as SASEGT. The CDR3 region has the DNA TGTGCCAGCAGTGAAGGCAGGGGGCAGATCTACGAGCAGTACTTC. Translated: CASSEGRGQIYEQYF.

The chain recombines TRBV7-3 with TRBJ1-6, with TRBD1 matching 10 bases. Germline V gives CDR1 SGHTA, CDR2 FQGTGA. The CDR3 has 14 residues. V dropped 4 bases and J dropped 9; count of bases not matched to a gene: 3. The CDR3 coding sequence is TGTGCCAGCAGCTCGACAGGGGGCGGTTCACCCCTCCACTTT. Protein: CASSSTGGGSPLHF.

This clone appeared a few times. This rearrangement joins TRBV7-6 to TRBJ2-5, with 9 positions matching TRBD2. The germline gives CDR1 SGHVS, CDR2 FNYEAQ. V trimming: 4 bases; J trimming: 2 bases; junction bases outside the gene matches: 8. This CDR3 spans 16 amino acids. The CDR3 protein is CASSSPLAGGQETQYF. CDR3 sequence (DNA): TGTGCCAGCAGCTCCCCACTGGCGGGGGGGCAAGAGACCCAGTACTTC.

The rearrangement links TRBV10-3 to TRBJ2-5; D not certain. The V end was cut by 4 bases, the J end by 5 bases, with 8 bases between. Germline V gene lookup returns CDR1 ENHRY and CDR2 SYGVKD. The CDR3 runs to 12 residues. The CDR3 DNA reads TGTGCCATCAGTGCGGTAGCTGAGACCCAGTACTTC. This codes for CAISAVAETQYF.

The chain uses TRBV19 and TRBJ2-3; TRBD1 agrees at 8 bases. The CDR3 is made up of 14 amino acids. From germline, CDR1 is LNHDA and CDR2 SQIVND (reference sequence). The trim removed 9 bases at V and 1 base at J, leaving 6 bases unmatched. CDR3 DNA: TGTGCCAGCCTGGACAGGGTTCGCACAGATACGCAGTATTTT. Translated: CASLDRVRTDTQYF.

This clone was observed a single time. The rearrangement uses TRBV4-3 and TRBJ1-2; D might be TRBD1 (5 bases). CDR1 and CDR2 (germline): LGHNA, YSLEER. V was pared by 0 bases and J by 7 bases, with 15 bases between. This CDR3 has 15 amino acids. The CDR3 nucleotides read TGCGCCAGCAGCCAAGATTCGCAGGGAAGGGGTGGCTACACCTTC. It codes for CASSQDSQGRGGYTF.

This rearrangement joins TRBV6-1 to TRBJ2-6; the match to TRBD1 covers 7 bases. The CDR3 totals 17 residues. The V gene's germline CDR1 is MNHNS and CDR2 SASEGT. V shed 4 bases and J 7 bases; nucleotides not matched to a gene: 13. Here the CDR3 reads CASSAGQAGRAANVLTF. DNA for the CDR3: TGTGCCAGCAGTGCAGGACAGGCGGGCCGCGCCGCCAACGTCCTGACTTTC.

The CDR3, as DNA: TGTGCCAGCAATACAGGGGATCGGGCTGAAGCTTTCTTT. Translated, it gives CASNTGDRAEAFF. The rearrangement links TRBV6-5 to TRBJ1-1; 7 bases align to TRBD1. The CDR3 runs 13 residues. Germline values: CDR1 MNHEY, CDR2 SVGAGI. V trimming: 7 bases; J trimming: 6 bases; junction bases outside the gene matches: 8.

The rearrangement joins TRBV5-5 to TRBJ2-2; 10 bases are a match to TRBD2. CDR3 length: 16 amino acids. Germline V gene lookup returns CDR1 SGHKS and CDR2 YYEKEE (reference sequence). V lost 7 bases to trimming and J lost 4 bases; unmatched junction nucleotides: 10. CDR3 protein: CASRLAGESVTGELFF. The CDR3 coding sequence is TGTGCCAGCCGGCTAGCGGGAGAGTCGGTCACCGGGGAGCTGTTTTTT.

V is TRBV6-5 and J is TRBJ2-2; no clear D gene. Germline-derived CDR1 and CDR2 are MNHEY and SVGAGI. The CDR3 length is 13 residues. V lost 2 bases and J lost 5, with 6 bases in between. The chain's CDR3 is CASSYERTGELFF. Here the CDR3 DNA reads TGTGCCAGCAGTTACGAGAGGACCGGGGAGCTGTTTTTT.

V and J are TRBV19 and TRBJ2-3; D is possibly TRBD2 (6 bases). CDR3 size: 14 residues. CDR1 and CDR2 (germline): LNHDA, SQIVND (reference sequence). The V end lost 3 bases, the J end lost 7 bases, and 14 bases lay between the germline ends. The CDR3 DNA reads as TGTGCCAGTAGTATCGGAGGGATCTCAAATACGCAGTATTTT. It yields the protein CASSIGGISNTQYF.

The J gene is TRBJ1-3, the V gene TRBV9; D remains ambiguous. The V end was cut by 0 bases, the J end by 0 bases, with 16 bases between. Germline assignment: CDR1 SGDLS and CDR2 YYNGEE. This CDR3 spans 18 amino acids. The CDR3 is CASSVGPRISNSGNTIYF. The CDR3 nucleotides are TGTGCCAGCAGCGTAGGCCCCAGGATAAGCAACTCTGGAAACACCATATATTTT.